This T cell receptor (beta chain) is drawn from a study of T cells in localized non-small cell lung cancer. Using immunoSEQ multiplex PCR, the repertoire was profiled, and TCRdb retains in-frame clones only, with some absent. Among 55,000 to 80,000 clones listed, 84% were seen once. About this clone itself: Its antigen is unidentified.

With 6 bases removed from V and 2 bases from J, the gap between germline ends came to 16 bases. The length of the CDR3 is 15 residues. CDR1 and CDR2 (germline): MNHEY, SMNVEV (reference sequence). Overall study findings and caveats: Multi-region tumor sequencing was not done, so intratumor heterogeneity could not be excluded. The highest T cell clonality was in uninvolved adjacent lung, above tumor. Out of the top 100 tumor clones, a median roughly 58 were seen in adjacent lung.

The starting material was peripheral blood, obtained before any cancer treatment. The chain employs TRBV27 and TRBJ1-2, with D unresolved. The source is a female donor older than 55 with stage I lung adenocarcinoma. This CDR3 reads CASRGIRKVNYGYTF. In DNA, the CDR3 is TGTGCCAGCAGGGGGATTCGGAAGGTAAACTATGGCTACACCTTC.